These 13 T cell receptor beta chains share one sample of origin, sequenced in a study of T cells in Graves' hyperthyroidism and ophthalmopathy. What was amplified from RNA transcripts were TCR beta CDR3 regions. HTBI primers drove first-round RT-PCR of the TCR CDR3. Each CDR3 protein is one row after TCRdb ran MiXCR on the multiplex PCR reads. Of about 600,000 distinct CDR3 sequences listed, around 15% are singletons. Sequenced: blood. The receptors were gathered from a woman in her thirties or forties with Graves' ophthalmopathy.

This clonotype has just a few counts. The chain carries TRBV7-9 and TRBJ1-5; 8 nucleotides line up with TRBD1. Trimming removed 1 base from V and 0 bases from J; junction bases left unmatched: 8. The CDR3 spans 18 residues. Germline V gene lookup returns CDR1 SEHNR and CDR2 FQNEAQ (reference sequence). The CDR3 region has the DNA TGTGCCAGCAGCTTAGGGGGGACAGGAATTCATAGCAATCAGCCCCAGCATTTT. Translated, it gives CASSLGGTGIHSNQPQHF.

J is TRBJ2-3 and V is TRBV20-1; D could derive from TRBD1 or TRBD2 (5 bases each). Germline V CDR1 and CDR2: DFQATT, SNEGSKA (reference sequence). The CDR3 runs 15 residues. The V gene lost 0 bases and the J gene lost 1 base, with 11 bases spanning the gap. The CDR3 coding sequence is TGCAGTGCTAGAGATCCAGGGAGTCGCACAGATACGCAGTATTTT. This gives the protein CSARDPGSRTDTQYF.

This chain connects TRBV24-1 to TRBJ2-7; maybe TRBD2 (5 bases). The V and J ends lost 4 bases and 2 bases respectively, with 14 bases between them. The germline gives CDR1 KGHDR, CDR2 SFDVKD. This CDR3 spans 15 amino acids. The CDR3 coding sequence is TGTGCCACCAGTGACACAAAAGGAGCGGCCTACGAGCAGTACTTC. Protein: CATSDTKGAAYEQYF.

The chain combines TRBV29-1 with TRBJ1-1; 7 bases fit TRBD1. The length of the CDR3 is 14 residues. Germline values: CDR1 SQVTM, CDR2 ANQGSEA. V was pared by 1 base and J by 7 bases, with 9 bases of the junction left unmatched. CDR3 protein: CSVEGKLGQLEAFF. The CDR3 coding sequence is TGCAGCGTTGAAGGTAAATTGGGACAGCTTGAAGCTTTCTTT.

This clonotype showed up many times. The gene calls are TRBV11-2 and TRBJ2-3; D unclear. With 3 bases removed from V and 4 bases from J, the gap between germline ends came to 8 bases. This CDR3 comprises 13 residues. Germline CDR1 SGHAT, CDR2 FQNNGV. The CDR3 spells CASSFGLADTQYF. DNA for the CDR3: TGTGCCAGCAGCTTTGGTTTAGCAGATACGCAGTATTTT.

The CDR3 nucleotides read TGTGCCTCCGAAGCTAAGATGAACACTGAAGCTTTCTTT. Protein sequence: CASEAKMNTEAFF. V gene TRBV27 combines with J gene TRBJ1-1; D uncertain. The germline V and J ends were trimmed by 11 bases and 0 bases, with 13 bases remaining between them. The germline V gene encodes CDR1 MNHEY and CDR2 SMNVEV (reference sequence). The CDR3 has 13 amino acids.

This clonotype has a count of ten or more. V is TRBV18 and J is TRBJ2-7, with TRBD2 matching over 8 bases. CDR1 and CDR2 from the germline V gene are KGHSH and LQKENI. CDR3 length: 15 residues. The V segment lost 1 base and the J segment 3 bases; nucleotides outside the gene matches: 5. CDR3 amino acids: CASSPLPSGSYEQYF. The CDR3, as DNA: TGTGCCAGCTCACCACTTCCCAGCGGGAGCTACGAGCAGTACTTC.

The genes are TRBV6-1 and TRBJ2-2, with D hard to call. Looked up from germline, CDR1 is MNHNS and CDR2 is SASEGT. Trimming took off 6 bases at V and 3 bases at J, with 14 bases between the two ends. CDR3 size: 15 residues. The chain's CDR3 is CASRQARLDTGELFF. The CDR3 region has the DNA TGTGCCAGCAGGCAGGCCAGACTGGACACCGGGGAGCTGTTTTTT.

In this sample, this clonotype turned up a few times. The CDR3 DNA reads TGCAGTGCTACGATCGGGGGAGGGCTAAACACCATATATTTT. Amino acids: CSATIGGGLNTIYF. The rearrangement joins TRBV20-1 to TRBJ1-3; possibly TRBD1 for D (5 bases). The V and J ends lost 4 bases and 6 bases respectively, with 16 bases between them. The CDR3 consists of 14 residues. In germline, CDR1 is DFQATT, CDR2 SNEGSKA (reference sequence).

Within the sample, this clonotype is medium-sized. The chain employs TRBV7-2 and TRBJ2-1; TRBD2 matches 8 bases. In germline, CDR1 is SGHTA, CDR2 FQGNSA. The CDR3 is 15 amino acids. V lost 4 bases to trimming and J lost 4 bases; unmatched junction nucleotides: 6. DNA for the CDR3: TGTGCCAGCAGCTCATTACCGGGAGGGTACAATGAGCAGTTCTTC. Translation: CASSSLPGGYNEQFF. The full variable domain, in which reference TRBV7-2 and TRBJ2-1 provide the parts outside the CDR3, is GAGVSQSPSNKVTEKGKDVELRCDPISGHTALYWYRQSLGQGLEFLIYFQGNSAPDKSGLPSDRFSAERTGGSVSTLTIQRTQQEDSAVYLCASSSLPGGYNEQFFGPGTRLTVL.

The rearrangement links TRBV5-1 to TRBJ2-7; D might be TRBD2 (6 bases). The CDR3 sequence is 16 residues long. Per the germline V gene, CDR1 is SGHRS and CDR2 is YFSETQ. Trimming removed 4 bases from V and 0 bases from J, with 17 bases in between. In nucleotides, the CDR3 is TGCGCCAGCAGCCAGGTTCAGATAGCGGCCTCCTACGAGCAGTACTTC. Amino acid sequence: CASSQVQIAASYEQYF. Full variable domain (missing parts from reference TRBV5-1 and TRBJ2-7): KAGVTQTPRYLIKTRGQQVTLSCSPISGHRSVSWYQQTPGQGLQFLFEYFSETQRNKGNFPGRFSGRQFSNSRSEMNVSTLELGDSALYLCASSQVQIAASYEQYFGPGTRLTVT.

This clonotype was detected ten times or more. The rearrangement joins TRBV12-3 or TRBV12-4 to TRBJ2-1; TRBD2 matches 8 bases. V trimming: 3 bases; J trimming: 5 bases; junction bases outside the gene matches: 6. The CDR3 runs 15 residues. CDR3 protein: CASSFRAGGNNEQFF. The CDR3 nucleotides are TGTGCCAGCAGTTTTAGGGCGGGAGGCAACAATGAGCAGTTCTTC.

In this sample, this clonotype turned up a few times. The rearrangement uses TRBV5-1 and TRBJ2-6; D unclear. This CDR3 comprises 15 residues. V was trimmed by 0 bases and J by 5 bases, leaving 9 bases between them. CDR1 and CDR2 (germline): SGHRS, YFSETQ. As DNA, the CDR3 is TGCGCCAGCAGCTTGGATTCGGTTAGGGCCAACGTCCTGACTTTC. Residues: CASSLDSVRANVLTF.